This T cell receptor (beta chain) emerged from a study of cytomegalovirus exposure and HLA in healthy donors. General study results and limits: In vitro, three CMV-associated chains proved specific for CMV antigens.

In the case of this clone: Antigen specificity is unknown.

CDR1 and CDR2 from the germline V gene are SQVTM and ANQGSEA. The CDR3 is made up of 15 amino acids. Trimming cost V 4 bases and J 5 bases; bases outside gene matches: 10. With 60 Vbeta and 13 Jbeta primers, the PCR was carried out. The method was immunoSEQ multiplex PCR; TCRdb's version includes in-frame clones alone and lacks a portion of them. The sample yields over 100,000 clones, 55% to 80% seen once. This TCR was recovered from a woman under 40 in good health and CMV-seronegative. This chain connects TRBV29-1 to TRBJ2-1; 8 positions agree with TRBD2. The sequenced material came from PBMCs. CDR3 in DNA: TGCAGCGTTGGGGTTAGCGGGATGAAAAACAATGAGCAGTTCTTC. As protein: CSVGVSGMKNNEQFF.